This T cell receptor beta chain was observed in a study of blood T cell repertoires in COVID-19. The V gene's germline CDR1 is SGHRS and CDR2 YFSETQ. The ends were cut back, 5 bases at V and 2 bases at J, with 16 bases in the middle. The CDR3 loop spans 15 amino acids. Per the original methods: It was from reference gene primer amplification that nucleated cell counts were estimated. The assay was immunoSEQ multiplex PCR, and TCRdb's table has in-frame clones only and misses some. That table furnishes V, J and clone size, whereas the DNA furnished D and trimming. The sample carries some 31,000 clones, 78% recorded once.

The source of this sequence is a woman aged 55-69 years with acute or convalescent COVID-19. Sequenced sample: peripheral blood. The chain combines TRBV5-1 with TRBJ2-5, with D possibly being TRBD1 (6 bases). The CDR3 bases are TGCGCCAGCAGTCCCGGGCACGGGACACAAGAGACCCAGTACTTC. Its protein is CASSPGHGTQETQYF.